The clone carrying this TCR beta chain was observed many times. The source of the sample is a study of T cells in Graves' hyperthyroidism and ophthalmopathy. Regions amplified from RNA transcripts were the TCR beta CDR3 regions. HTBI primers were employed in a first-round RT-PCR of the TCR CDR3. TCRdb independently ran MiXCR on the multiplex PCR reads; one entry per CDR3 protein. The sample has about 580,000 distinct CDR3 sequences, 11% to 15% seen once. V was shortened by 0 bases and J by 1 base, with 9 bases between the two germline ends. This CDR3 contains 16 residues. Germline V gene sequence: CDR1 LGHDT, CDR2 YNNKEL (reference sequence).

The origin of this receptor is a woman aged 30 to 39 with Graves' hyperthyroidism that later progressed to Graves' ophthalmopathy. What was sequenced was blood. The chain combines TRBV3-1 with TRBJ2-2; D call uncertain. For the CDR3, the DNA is TGTGCCAGCAGCCAAGATAAAGGACGGAACACCGGGGAGCTGTTTTTT. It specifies CASSQDKGRNTGELFF.